These T cell receptor beta chains were read from a single sample in a study of PD-1 blockade in classical Hodgkin lymphoma. The protocol was immunoSEQ multiplex PCR, while the TCRdb copy is restricted to in-frame clones and leaves out a portion. The sample carries 17,000 or so clones, 75% to 85% recorded once. The source material was peripheral blood mononuclear cells (PBMCs), sampled at baseline. Receptor source: a human donor with classical Hodgkin lymphoma. The CDR3 runs from the conserved cysteine through the conserved F or W. Fields, in order: clone size, V gene, D gene, J gene, CDR3 protein, CDR3 DNA. D genes are given only for firm matches. Only some rows state a clone size, as once, few, many or a class for expanded clones.

size: few; V: TRBV19; D: TRBD2; J: TRBJ2-5; CDR3: CASSTSSRSTSGKETQYF; DNA: TGTGCCAGTAGTACCTCATCCCGTTCGACTAGCGGGAAAGAGACCCAGTACTTC
size: medium-sized; V: TRBV2; D: -; J: TRBJ2-6; CDR3: CASTYRDAGANVLTF; DNA: TGTGCCAGCACTTACAGGGACGCCGGGGCCAACGTCCTGACTTTC
size: -; V: TRBV10-3; D: -; J: TRBJ2-6; CDR3: CAISDASGANVLTF; DNA: TGTGCCATCAGTGATGCCTCTGGGGCCAACGTCCTGACTTTC
size: once; V: TRBV11-2; D: TRBD1; J: TRBJ2-3; CDR3: CASSLDSPWGQGIPTDTQYF; DNA: TGTGCCAGCAGCTTAGATTCCCCCTGGGGACAGGGTATACCCACAGATACGCAGTATTTT
size: -; V: TRBV7-2; D: -; J: TRBJ1-1; CDR3: CASSAQEGTEAFF; DNA: TGTGCCAGCAGCGCTCAAGAGGGCACTGAAGCTTTCTTT
size: -; V: TRBV6-6; D: TRBD1; J: TRBJ1-2; CDR3: CASSSSGTGPYGYTF; DNA: TGTGCCAGCAGTTCCTCCGGGACAGGCCCTTATGGCTACACCTTC
size: -; V: TRBV18; D: TRBD2; J: TRBJ2-2; CDR3: CASSRFTSGGPNTGELFF; DNA: TGTGCCAGCTCACGCTTCACTAGCGGGGGACCTAACACCGGGGAGCTGTTTTTT
size: once; V: TRBV28; D: -; J: TRBJ2-3; CDR3: CASSLAGNTDTQYF; DNA: TGTGCCAGCAGTTTAGCAGGGAACACAGATACGCAGTATTTT
size: -; V: TRBV27; D: -; J: TRBJ1-6; CDR3: CASKSGAYNSPLHF; DNA: TGTGCCAGCAAGTCCGGGGCGTATAATTCACCCCTCCACTTT
size: -; V: TRBV4-2; D: -; J: TRBJ1-3; CDR3: CASSQVARRSSGNTIYF; DNA: TGTGCCAGCAGCCAAGTCGCCAGGCGAAGCTCTGGAAACACCATATATTTT
size: -; V: TRBV2; D: -; J: TRBJ1-4; CDR3: CASSLTGPARKLFF; DNA: TGTGCCAGCAGCCTAACCGGGCCAGCGAGAAAACTGTTTTTT
size: -; V: TRBV10-1; D: TRBD2; J: TRBJ2-3; CDR3: CASSSRGRDTDTQYF; DNA: TGCGCCAGCAGTAGCCGGGGGAGGGACACAGATACGCAGTATTTT
size: -; V: TRBV2; D: TRBD1; J: TRBJ1-1; CDR3: CASRGQMNTEAFF; DNA: TGTGCCAGCAGGGGACAGATGAACACTGAAGCTTTCTTT
size: -; V: TRBV19; D: -; J: TRBJ1-6; CDR3: CASSIGGQGNSPLHF; DNA: TGTGCCAGTAGTATAGGAGGTCAGGGGAATTCACCCCTCCACTTT
size: -; V: TRBV2; D: TRBD2; J: TRBJ2-7; CDR3: CASSIERGTYEQYF; DNA: TGTGCCAGCAGTATTGAGCGGGGGACTTACGAGCAGTACTTC
size: few; V: TRBV28; D: -; J: TRBJ1-1; CDR3: CASRETFTEAFF; DNA: TGTGCCAGCAGGGAGACGTTCACTGAAGCTTTCTTT
size: -; V: TRBV25-1; D: -; J: TRBJ2-5; CDR3: CASSVSETQYF; DNA: TGTGCCAGCAGTGTTTCGGAGACCCAGTACTTC
size: -; V: TRBV7-8; D: -; J: TRBJ1-2; CDR3: CASSSDRDTDYGYTF; DNA: TGTGCCAGCAGCTCCGACCGGGACACCGACTATGGCTACACCTTC
size: -; V: TRBV19; D: -; J: TRBJ1-1; CDR3: CASIGVIAEAFF; DNA: TGTGCCAGTATTGGGGTTATCGCTGAAGCTTTCTTT
size: -; V: TRBV28; D: -; J: TRBJ1-2; CDR3: CASSFWALLNYGYTF; DNA: TGTGCCAGCAGTTTCTGGGCCTTACTAAACTATGGCTACACCTTC
size: -; V: TRBV30; D: TRBD1; J: TRBJ1-2; CDR3: CAWSVGTGDIYGYTF; DNA: TGTGCCTGGAGTGTGGGGACAGGGGATATCTATGGCTACACCTTC
size: -; V: TRBV9; D: -; J: TRBJ1-1; CDR3: CASSVGGLEEGRGFMNTEAFF; DNA: TGTGCCAGCAGCGTCGGGGGCCTAGAGGAGGGGAGAGGCTTCATGAACACTGAAGCTTTCTTT
size: -; V: TRBV10-3; D: TRBD2; J: TRBJ2-1; CDR3: CAISLAGGSYNEQFF; DNA: TGTGCCATCAGCCTAGCGGGGGGGTCCTACAATGAGCAGTTCTTC
size: -; V: TRBV5-1; D: TRBD1; J: TRBJ2-6; CDR3: CASRTGGSDVLTF; DNA: TGCGCCAGCAGGACAGGGGGTTCCGACGTCCTGACTTTC
size: few; V: TRBV19; D: -; J: TRBJ1-1; CDR3: CASLRRNTEAFF; DNA: TGTGCCAGCCTAAGAAGGAACACTGAAGCTTTCTTT
size: -; V: TRBV29-1; D: -; J: TRBJ1-4; CDR3: CSAAWGRDEKLFF; DNA: TGCAGCGCTGCGTGGGGGAGGGATGAAAAACTGTTTTTT
size: -; V: TRBV6-5; D: -; J: TRBJ2-7; CDR3: CASSPTGAYEQYF; DNA: TGTGCCAGCAGCCCGACAGGAGCCTACGAGCAGTACTTC
size: once; V: TRBV30; D: TRBD1; J: TRBJ1-2; CDR3: CASQEDRGDYGYTF; DNA: TGTGCCTCGCAAGAGGACAGGGGAGACTATGGCTACACCTTC
size: medium-sized; V: TRBV7-8; D: -; J: TRBJ1-2; CDR3: CASSLGIERYTF; DNA: TGTGCCAGCAGCTTAGGTATAGAACGCTACACCTTC
size: -; V: TRBV18; D: -; J: TRBJ2-1; CDR3: CASSPQDEQFF; DNA: TGTGCCAGCTCACCTCAAGATGAGCAGTTCTTC
size: -; V: TRBV7-9; D: -; J: TRBJ2-5; CDR3: CASSLDRTQETQYF; DNA: TGTGCCAGCAGCTTAGATAGGACCCAAGAGACCCAGTACTTC
size: -; V: TRBV27; D: -; J: TRBJ2-3; CDR3: CASTRQDSTDTQYF; DNA: TGTGCCAGCACCCGACAAGACTCCACAGATACGCAGTATTTT
size: -; V: TRBV7-2; D: -; J: TRBJ2-5; CDR3: CASSSFVMDFIPKTQYF; DNA: TGTGCCAGCAGCTCATTCGTAATGGACTTCATACCCAAGACCCAGTACTTC
size: -; V: TRBV5-1; D: -; J: TRBJ1-1; CDR3: CASSSEGGGGNTEAFF; DNA: TGCGCCAGCAGCTCGGAGGGCGGGGGCGGTAACACTGAAGCTTTCTTT
size: once; V: TRBV2; D: -; J: TRBJ2-3; CDR3: CASSPGGLFPGTDTRYF; DNA: TGTGCCAGCAGTCCCGGGGGGCTATTCCCCGGGACAGATACGCGGTATTTT